The clone carrying this TCR beta chain was picked up a small number of times. Its specificity is unknown. The entry originates in a study of T cells in Graves' hyperthyroidism and ophthalmopathy. Study-level background: At the time of initial diagnosis and before any treatment, peripheral blood was collected. Study conclusions and caveats: Blood shared most expanded thyroid clonotypes above 0.001.

The CDR3 contains 17 residues. V lost 0 bases to trimming and J lost 9 bases; unmatched junction nucleotides: 9. Per germline, CDR1 KGHDR and CDR2 SFDVKD. RNA transcripts were the template for amplifying TCR beta CDR3 regions. The study used the HTBI primer set for a first-round RT-PCR of the TCR CDR3. In TCRdb, the multiplex PCR reads were re-called with MiXCR into one record per CDR3 protein. The data hold approximately 600,000 distinct CDR3 sequences, with about 20% observed a single time. Enrolled ophthalmopathy patients presented with a Clinical Activity Score of at least 3, a NOSPECS grade of at least 4, and disease duration under 3 months. Source material for PBMCs was around 10 ml fresh peripheral blood.

The origin of this receptor is a man in his thirties or forties with Graves' ophthalmopathy. This sequence joins TRBV24-1 and TRBJ1-5; 11 bases map to TRBD1. Sequenced material: blood. The CDR3 DNA reads TGTGCCACCAGTGATTTGGGGACAGGGGGGGGGGGTCGGCCCCAGCATTTT. Translated: CATSDLGTGGGGRPQHF.